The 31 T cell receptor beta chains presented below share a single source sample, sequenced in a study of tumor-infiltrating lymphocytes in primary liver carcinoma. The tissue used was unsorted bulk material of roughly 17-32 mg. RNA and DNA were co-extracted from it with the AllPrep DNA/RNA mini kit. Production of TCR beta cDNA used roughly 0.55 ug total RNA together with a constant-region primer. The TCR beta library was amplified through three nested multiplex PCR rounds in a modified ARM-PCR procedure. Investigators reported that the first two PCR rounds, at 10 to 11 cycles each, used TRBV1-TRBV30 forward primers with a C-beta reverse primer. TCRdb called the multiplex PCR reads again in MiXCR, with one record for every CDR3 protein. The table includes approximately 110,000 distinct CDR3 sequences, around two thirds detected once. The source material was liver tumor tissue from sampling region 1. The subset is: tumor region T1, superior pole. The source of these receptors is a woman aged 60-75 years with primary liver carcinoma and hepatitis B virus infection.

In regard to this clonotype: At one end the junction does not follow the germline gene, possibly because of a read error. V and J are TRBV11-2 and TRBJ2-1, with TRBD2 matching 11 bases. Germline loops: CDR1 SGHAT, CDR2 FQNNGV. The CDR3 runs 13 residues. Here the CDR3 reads CTSSSTSGAEQLF. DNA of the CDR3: TGTACCAGCAGCTCGACTAGCGGGGCAGAGCAGTTATTC.

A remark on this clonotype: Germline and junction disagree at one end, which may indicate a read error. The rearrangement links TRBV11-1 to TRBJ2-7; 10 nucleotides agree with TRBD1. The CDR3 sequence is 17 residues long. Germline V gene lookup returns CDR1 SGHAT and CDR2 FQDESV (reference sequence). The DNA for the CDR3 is TGTGCCAGCAGCCCGTCCCGTGGGACAGGGGACTCCTACGAGCAGTGCTTC. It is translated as CASSPSRGTGDSYEQCF. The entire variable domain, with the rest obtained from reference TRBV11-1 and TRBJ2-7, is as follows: EAEVAQSPRYKITEKSQAVAFWCDPISGHATLYWYRQILGQGPELLVQFQDESVVDDSQLPKDRFSAERLKGVDSTLKIQPAELGDSAMYLCASSPSRGTGDSYEQCFGPGTRLTVT.

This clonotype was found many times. Written as DNA, the CDR3 is TGTGCCAGCAGGAGGCCGGGGGAGAACATTCAGTACTTC. It is translated as CASRRPGENIQYF. The chain has TRBV12-3 or TRBV12-4 and TRBJ2-4, with D tentatively TRBD2 (6 bases). The CDR3 has 13 residues. V dropped 6 bases and J dropped 7 bases, with 13 bases sitting between them.

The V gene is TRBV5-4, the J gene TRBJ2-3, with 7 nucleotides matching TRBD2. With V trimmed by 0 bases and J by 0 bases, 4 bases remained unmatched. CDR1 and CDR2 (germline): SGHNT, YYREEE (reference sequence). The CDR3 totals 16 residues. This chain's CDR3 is CASSLATSASTDTQYF. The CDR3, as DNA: TGTGCCAGCAGCTTGGCTACTAGCGCCAGCACAGATACGCAGTATTTT.

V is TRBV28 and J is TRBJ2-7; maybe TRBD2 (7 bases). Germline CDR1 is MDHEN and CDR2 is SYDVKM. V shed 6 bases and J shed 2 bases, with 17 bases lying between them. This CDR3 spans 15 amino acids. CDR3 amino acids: CASSPAGHGTYEQYF. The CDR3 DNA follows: TGTGCCAGCAGCCCAGCGGGACACGGAACCTACGAGCAGTACTTC.

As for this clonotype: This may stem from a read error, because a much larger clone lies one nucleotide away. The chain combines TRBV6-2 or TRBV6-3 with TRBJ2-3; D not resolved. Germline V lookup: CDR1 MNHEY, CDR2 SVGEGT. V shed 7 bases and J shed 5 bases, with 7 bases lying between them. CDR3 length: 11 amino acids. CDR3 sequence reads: CASNWRDTQYF. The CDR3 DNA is TGTGCCAGCAATTGGAGAGATACGCAGTATTTT.

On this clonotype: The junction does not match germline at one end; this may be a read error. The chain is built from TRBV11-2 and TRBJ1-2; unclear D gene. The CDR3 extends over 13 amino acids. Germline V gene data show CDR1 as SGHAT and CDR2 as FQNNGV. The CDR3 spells CANSPTHNCGYTF. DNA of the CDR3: TGTGCCAACAGCCCGACCCATAACTGTGGCTACACCTTC.

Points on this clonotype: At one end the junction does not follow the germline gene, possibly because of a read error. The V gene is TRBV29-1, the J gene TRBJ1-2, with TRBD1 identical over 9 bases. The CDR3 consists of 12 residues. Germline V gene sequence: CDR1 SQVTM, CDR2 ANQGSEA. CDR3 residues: CCVEDRGYGYTF. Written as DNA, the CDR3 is TGCTGTGTTGAGGACAGGGGCTATGGTTACACCTTC. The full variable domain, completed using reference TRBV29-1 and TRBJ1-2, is SAVISQKPSRDICQRGTSLTIQCQVDSQVTMMFWYRQQPGQSLTLIATANQGSEATYESGFVIDKFPISRPNLTFSTLTVSNMSPEDSSIYLCCVEDRGYGYTFGSGTRLTVV.

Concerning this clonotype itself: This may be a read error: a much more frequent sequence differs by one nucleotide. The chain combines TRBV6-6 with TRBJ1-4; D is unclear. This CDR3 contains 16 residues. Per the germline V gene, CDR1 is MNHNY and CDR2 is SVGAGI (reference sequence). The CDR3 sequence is CASSYSLAQHNERLFF. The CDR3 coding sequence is TGTGCCAGCAGTTACTCTCTAGCACAGCATAATGAAAGACTGTTTTTT.

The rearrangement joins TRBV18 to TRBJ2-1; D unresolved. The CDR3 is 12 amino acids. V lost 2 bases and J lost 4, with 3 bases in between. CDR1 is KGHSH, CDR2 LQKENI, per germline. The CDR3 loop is CASSPNYNEQFF. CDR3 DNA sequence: TGTGCCAGCTCACCAAATTACAATGAGCAGTTCTTC.

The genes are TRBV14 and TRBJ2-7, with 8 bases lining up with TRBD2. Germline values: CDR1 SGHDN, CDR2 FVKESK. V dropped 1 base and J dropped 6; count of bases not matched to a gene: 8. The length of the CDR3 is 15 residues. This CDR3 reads CASSQGLAGGSEQYF. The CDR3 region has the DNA TGTGCCAGCAGCCAAGGCCTTGCGGGAGGTTCCGAGCAGTACTTC.

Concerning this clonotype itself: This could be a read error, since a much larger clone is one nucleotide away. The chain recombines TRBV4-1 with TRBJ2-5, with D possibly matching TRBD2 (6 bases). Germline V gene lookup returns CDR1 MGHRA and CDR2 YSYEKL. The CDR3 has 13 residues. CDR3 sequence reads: CSSRPGTGETQYF. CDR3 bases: TGCTCCAGCAGACCTGGGACTGGGGAGACCCAGTACTTC.

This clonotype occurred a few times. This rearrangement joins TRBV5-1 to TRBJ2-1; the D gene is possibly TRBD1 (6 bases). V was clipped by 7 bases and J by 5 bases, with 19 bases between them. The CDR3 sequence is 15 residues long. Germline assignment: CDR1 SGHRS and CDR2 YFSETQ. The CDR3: CASALQVQGHNEQFF. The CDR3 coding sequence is TGCGCCAGCGCACTTCAGGTACAGGGCCACAATGAGCAGTTCTTC.

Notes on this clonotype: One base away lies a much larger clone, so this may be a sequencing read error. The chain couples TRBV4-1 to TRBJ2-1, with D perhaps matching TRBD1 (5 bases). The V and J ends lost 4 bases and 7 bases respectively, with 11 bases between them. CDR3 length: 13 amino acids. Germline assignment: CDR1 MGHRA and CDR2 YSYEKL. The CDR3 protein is CASSRGEVNEQFF. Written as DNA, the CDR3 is TGCGCCAGCAGCCGGGGCGAGGTAAATGAGCAGTTCTTC.

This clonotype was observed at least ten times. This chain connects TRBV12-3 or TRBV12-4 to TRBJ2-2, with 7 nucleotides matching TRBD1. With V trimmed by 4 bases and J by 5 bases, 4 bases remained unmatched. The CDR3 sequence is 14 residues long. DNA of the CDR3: TGTGCCAGCAGTTCAACACAGGGGACCGGGGAGCTGTTTTTT. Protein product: CASSSTQGTGELFF.

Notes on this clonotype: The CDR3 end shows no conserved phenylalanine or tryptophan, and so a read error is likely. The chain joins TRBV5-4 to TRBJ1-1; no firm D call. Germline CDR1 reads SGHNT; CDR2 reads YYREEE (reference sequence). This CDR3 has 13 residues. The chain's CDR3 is CTSSLRTNTEAFL. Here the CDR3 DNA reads TGTACCAGCAGCTTGCGGACGAACACTGAAGCTTTCCTT.

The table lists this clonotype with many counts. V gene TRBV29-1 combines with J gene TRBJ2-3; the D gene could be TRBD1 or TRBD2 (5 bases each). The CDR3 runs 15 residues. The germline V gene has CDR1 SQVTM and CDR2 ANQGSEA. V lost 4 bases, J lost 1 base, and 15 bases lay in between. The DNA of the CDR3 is TGCAGCGTTGGGGTAAGGCAGGGAGGCACAGATACGCAGTATTTT. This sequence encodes CSVGVRQGGTDTQYF.

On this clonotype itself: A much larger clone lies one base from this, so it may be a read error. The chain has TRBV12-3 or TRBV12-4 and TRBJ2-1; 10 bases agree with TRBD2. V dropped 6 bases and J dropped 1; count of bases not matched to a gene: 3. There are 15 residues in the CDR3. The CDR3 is CASRHSGRSYNEQFF. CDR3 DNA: TGTGCCAGCAGGCATAGCGGGAGGTCCTACAATGAGCAGTTCTTC.

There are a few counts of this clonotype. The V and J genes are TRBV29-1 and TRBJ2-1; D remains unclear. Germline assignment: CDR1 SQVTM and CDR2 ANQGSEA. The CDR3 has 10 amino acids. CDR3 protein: CNGRTDEQFF. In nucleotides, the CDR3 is TGCAACGGAAGGACGGATGAGCAGTTCTTC.

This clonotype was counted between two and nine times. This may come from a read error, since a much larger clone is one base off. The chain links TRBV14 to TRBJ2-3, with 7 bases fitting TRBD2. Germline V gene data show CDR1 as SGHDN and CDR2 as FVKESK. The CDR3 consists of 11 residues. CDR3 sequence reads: CTSSQVCGRGF. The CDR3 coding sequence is TGTACCAGCAGCCAAGTTTGCGGGAGAGGTTTT.

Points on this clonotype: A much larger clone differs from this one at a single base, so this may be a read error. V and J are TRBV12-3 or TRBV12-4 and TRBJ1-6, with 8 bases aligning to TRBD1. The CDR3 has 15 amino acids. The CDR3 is CANSLLTGDNSPLHF. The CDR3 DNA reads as TGTGCCAACAGTTTGCTGACAGGGGATAATTCACCCCTCCACTTT.

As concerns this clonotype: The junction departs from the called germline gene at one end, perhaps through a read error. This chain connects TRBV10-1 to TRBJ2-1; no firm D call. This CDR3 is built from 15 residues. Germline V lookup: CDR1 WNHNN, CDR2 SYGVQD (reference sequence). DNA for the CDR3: TGCGCCAGCGGTGAAGGCTCCGGCTGGAAAGGGTTGAAGTTCTTC. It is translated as CASGEGSGWKGLKFF.

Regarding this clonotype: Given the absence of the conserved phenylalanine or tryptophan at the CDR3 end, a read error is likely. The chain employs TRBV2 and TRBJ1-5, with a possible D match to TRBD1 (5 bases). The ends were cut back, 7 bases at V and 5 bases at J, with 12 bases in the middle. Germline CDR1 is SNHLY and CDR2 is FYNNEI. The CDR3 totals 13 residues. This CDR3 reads CASNAGGYQPQHS. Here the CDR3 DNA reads TGTGCCAGCAATGCCGGGGGTTATCAGCCCCAGCATTCT.

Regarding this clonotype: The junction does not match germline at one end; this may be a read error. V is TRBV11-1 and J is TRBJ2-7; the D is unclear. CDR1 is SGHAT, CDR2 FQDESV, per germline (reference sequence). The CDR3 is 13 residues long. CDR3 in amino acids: CANSLPENYEQCF. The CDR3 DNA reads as TGTGCCAACAGCTTACCGGAAAACTACGAGCAGTGCTTC.

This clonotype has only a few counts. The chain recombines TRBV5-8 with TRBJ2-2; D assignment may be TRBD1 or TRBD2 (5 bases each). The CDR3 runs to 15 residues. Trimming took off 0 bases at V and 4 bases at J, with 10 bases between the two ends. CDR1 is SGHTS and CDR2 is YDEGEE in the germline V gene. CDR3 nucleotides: TGTGCCAGCAGCTTGGGCAGTGGGGGCACCGGGGAGCTGTTTTTT. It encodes CASSLGSGGTGELFF.

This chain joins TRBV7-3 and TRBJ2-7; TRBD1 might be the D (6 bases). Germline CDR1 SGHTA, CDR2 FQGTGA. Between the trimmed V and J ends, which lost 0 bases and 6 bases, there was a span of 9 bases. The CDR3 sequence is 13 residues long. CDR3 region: CASSLTTGTEQYF. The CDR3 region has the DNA TGTGCCAGCAGCTTAACTACAGGGACCGAGCAGTACTTC.

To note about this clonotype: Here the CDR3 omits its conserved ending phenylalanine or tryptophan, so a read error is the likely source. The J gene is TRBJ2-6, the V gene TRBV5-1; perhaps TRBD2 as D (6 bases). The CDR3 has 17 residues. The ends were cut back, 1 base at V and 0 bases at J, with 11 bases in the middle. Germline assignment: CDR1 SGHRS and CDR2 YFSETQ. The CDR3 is CASSLLGGSSGANVLTS. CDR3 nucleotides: TGCGCCAGCAGCTTGTTGGGAGGTAGCTCTGGGGCCAACGTCCTGACTTCC.

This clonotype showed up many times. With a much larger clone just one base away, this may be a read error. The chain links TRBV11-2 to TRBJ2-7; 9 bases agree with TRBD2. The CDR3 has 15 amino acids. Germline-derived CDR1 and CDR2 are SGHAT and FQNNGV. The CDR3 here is CASSLELLAGYERYF. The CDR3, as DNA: TGTGCCAGCAGCTTAGAACTTCTAGCGGGGTACGAGCGGTACTTC.

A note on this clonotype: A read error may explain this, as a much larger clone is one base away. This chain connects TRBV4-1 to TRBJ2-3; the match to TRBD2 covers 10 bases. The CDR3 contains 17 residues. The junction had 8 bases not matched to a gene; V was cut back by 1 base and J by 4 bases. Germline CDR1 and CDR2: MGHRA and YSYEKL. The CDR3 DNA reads TGCGCCAGCAGCCAAGCCCCCGGGACTAGCGAGGCAGATACGCAGTATTTT. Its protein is CASSQAPGTSEADTQYF.

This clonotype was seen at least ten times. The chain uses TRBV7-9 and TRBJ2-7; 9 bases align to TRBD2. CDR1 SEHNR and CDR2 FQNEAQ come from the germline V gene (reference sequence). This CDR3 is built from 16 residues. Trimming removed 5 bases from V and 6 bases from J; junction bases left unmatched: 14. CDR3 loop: CASSPRLSAGGFEQYF. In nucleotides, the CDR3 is TGTGCCAGCAGCCCCCGACTATCGGCGGGAGGGTTCGAGCAGTACTTC.

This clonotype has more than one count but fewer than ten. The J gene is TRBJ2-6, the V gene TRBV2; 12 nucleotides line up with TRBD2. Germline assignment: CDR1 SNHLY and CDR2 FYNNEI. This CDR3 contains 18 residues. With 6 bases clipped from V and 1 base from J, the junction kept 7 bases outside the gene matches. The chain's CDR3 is CASRFSSGRGSGANVLTF. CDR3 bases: TGTGCCAGCAGGTTCTCTAGCGGGAGGGGGTCTGGGGCCAACGTCCTGACTTTC.